This entry is about one TCR beta chain. The entry originates in a study of blood T cell repertoires in COVID-19. Germline assignment: CDR1 SGHTA and CDR2 FQGNSA. V lost 4 bases to trimming and J lost 7 bases; unmatched junction nucleotides: 7. CDR3 length equals 15 residues. In the study's own analysis: Estimation of nucleated cell counts relied on the amplification of reference gene primers. Libraries were prepared by immunoSEQ multiplex PCR; TCRdb keeps only in-frame clonotypes and omits some of them. V and J calls and clone size come straight from that table; D and trimming were deduced from the DNA. The table has some 77,000 clones, 65% to 85% seen once.

The material sequenced was peripheral blood. This clonotype was obtained from a woman aged 55-69 years with acute or convalescent COVID-19. The rearrangement links TRBV7-2 to TRBJ1-6, with 7 bases lining up with TRBD1. The CDR3 nucleotides read TGTGCCAGCAGCTCCGCCGCGGGACAGAATTCACCCCTCCACTTT. Encoded protein: CASSSAAGQNSPLHF.